This T cell receptor beta chain was recorded in a study of blood T cell repertoires in COVID-19 (dated by TCRdb to 2020 to 2021). About the full investigation: The collaborator samples originated in the United States, Italy and Spain and spanned the acute and convalescent phases of COVID-19. The prospective study material was composed of cDNA or gDNA derived from T cells, B-cell-depleted T cells, or PBMCs. The dataset comprised deeply sampled blood TCRbeta repertoires from subjects exposed to, actively infected with, or recovered from COVID-19. A freely available public database, intended as a resource for researchers studying the immune response to SARS-CoV-2, is where the repertoires were released. The samples were drawn from the first 160 participants of the ongoing ImmuneRACE study and from 1,254 subjects provided by 6 global collaborators. Nearly every sample came with metadata listing a de-identified subject ID, COVID-19 status, age in years and sex. Where HLA class I and class II types were available, the types were taken from metadata supplied by the sample provider, not from assay-based typing.

Results the study describes overall, beyond this receptor: The amount of clinical and demographic metadata varied by source and participant and was provided uncurated.

About this clone: No cognate antigen has been identified for it. Base-call qualities are not available, and no considerably larger clone is one nucleotide away.

Between the V and J ends, shortened by 5 bases and 4 bases respectively, the junction contains 14 bases. Reading the germline V gene gives CDR1 MNHEY and CDR2 SVGAGI. Spanning cysteine to phenylalanine, the CDR3 consists of 14 amino acids. The sequence is cut down to CDR3 DNA, 42 bases in frame from base 1. One collaborating source in Seattle enrolled patients during active infection and followed them longitudinally through the course of disease. Each collaborating institution followed its own protocols to collect whole blood in K2EDTA tubes. Collaborator samples were shipped for TCRbeta analysis as frozen whole blood, isolated PBMCs, or DNA extracted from either sample type. TCRbeta CDR3 regions were amplified from genomic DNA by means of the immunoSEQ Assay, a bias-controlled multiplex PCR. In the source study's methods: The number of nucleated cells in each sample was estimated by amplification of reference gene primers within the assay. To quantify the absolute abundance of each unique TCRbeta CDR3 rearrangement, sequence reads were collapsed and filtered. For each sample, productive Simpson clonality was calculated as the square root of Simpson's diversity index over productive rearrangements. TCRdb re-hosts the immuneACCESS table, in-frame sequences only. Its copies lack some clones; in the studies checked, an unresolved V gene accounts for under half of them, and the cause for the rest is not known. That table furnishes V, J and clone size, whereas the DNA furnished D and trimming. The sample table shows some 240,000 clones, and about 90% are seen once. The ten largest clones take up around 9.6% of the sample.

The sequenced material came from peripheral blood. The chain employs TRBV6-5 and TRBJ2-5, and perhaps TRBD2 as D gene, on 5 matching bases. The receptor was isolated from a woman aged 70-85 years with COVID-19, enrolled during active disease. The sequenced DNA is TGTGCCAGCAGTACCACATACCGGGGAGAGACCCAGTACTTC. Its translation is CASSTTYRGETQYF.